This T cell receptor beta chain was observed in a study of blood T cells in healthy people across ages (dated by TCRdb to between 2014 and 2017). About the investigation overall: In model experiments, template switching captured roughly one uniquely barcoded TCR beta cDNA molecule for every two T cells. The donors were divided into four age groups: young (average about 16 years), middle-aged (approximately 42), aged (approximately 62) and long-lived (roughly 86). The study analyzed two additional independent replicas of 1 million unique cDNA reads from the same blood draw for two donors, one aged 18 to 29 and one aged 80 or older. To track age-related changes in TCR beta repertoire diversity, the study relied on deep sequencing normalized with unique cDNA molecular identifiers. To avoid experimental bias, donors of different ages were spread randomly across the sequencing lanes.

The donors were roughly 39 Caucasian individuals from Russia, aged roughly 6 to 90 years, who were systemically healthy. Each donor gave 8.5 to 10 milliliters of peripheral blood, collected into EDTA-treated Vacutainer tubes. Ficoll-Paque density-gradient centrifugation was used to isolate PBMCs, with at least 7 million per sample. Total RNA was extracted from PBMCs with Trizol reagent, with at least 6 micrograms obtained per sample. For every donor, an aliquot of PBMCs went through flow cytometry to measure the percentages of naive CD45RAhigh/CD27high T cells. The research as a whole found: Bulk unsorted PBMC profiling prevented conclusive comparison of naive and antigen-experienced compartments. The long-lived group showed more naive CD4+ T cells, fewer expanded clones and increased TCR diversity than the aged group, suggesting age selection. Observed TCR beta diversity per million T cells fell roughly linearly with age, and a significant reduction was already apparent by age roughly 40. Estimates of total diversity based on one million sequenced T cells were regarded as lower bounds and as underestimates. Because donor CMV infection status was unknown, age-related changes in expanded clonotypes were potentially confounded. There was a strong correlation between observed TCR beta diversity and the percentage of naive T cells measured by flow cytometry.

According to the germline V gene (reference sequence), CDR1 reads LNHNV and CDR2 reads YYDKDF. The CDR3 runs 15 amino acids, cysteine and phenylalanine included. Only CDR3 DNA remains: 45 bases, in frame from the first base. Between the V and J ends, shortened by 3 bases and 3 bases respectively, the junction contains 13 bases. In regard to this clonotype: Its antigen has not been determined. The sample holds no much larger clone one base away, and base qualities are not on file.

The method was 5' RACE. TCRdb names Illumina HiSeq 2500 as the instrument used. A second PCR of 7 to 11 cycles was performed with a sample-barcoded 5' primer and a J-beta primer mix. A unique molecular identifier was introduced onto each TCR beta cDNA molecule by a template-switch 5' adaptor carrying 12 random nucleotides. At least 2.5 million CDR3-containing paired-end reads were obtained from each sample. The Mint cDNA synthesis kit, primed by a TRBC-specific oligonucleotide, was used to synthesize first-strand cDNA from all RNA. After uracil-DNA glycosylase treatment, a first 18-cycle PCR used universal primers M1SS and BC2_uni_R on all cDNA. The study's processing was this. For normalization, 1 million high-quality reads were randomly selected from each sample, with every read carrying a distinct molecular identifier. Instead of being binned into consensus sequences, reads that shared molecular identifiers were thrown out. CDR3 identification, clonotype clustering and error correction used MiTCR with a Q25 quality threshold and the strictest error-elimination algorithm. A nonparametric unseen species model using Euler transformation provided a lower-bound estimate of total TCR beta diversity. The public reads were run again by TCRdb, first through fastp at Q25 and then through MiXCR, and only productive beta chains were kept. Merged by CDR3 protein, the rows form single entries marked with the most common genes and DNA. What appears here as the V and J calls and clone size reflects TCRdb's work, not the paper's. The sample table holds some 900,000 distinct CDR3 sequences, of which roughly 52% were seen once. Clones ranked in the top ten supply 10% to 15% of the sample.

The sample taken for sequencing was blood. Recombination connected TRBV15 to TRBJ2-3; TRBD1 is possibly the D segment (6 matching bases). The origin of this receptor is a man aged 25-40 years in good health. The CDR3 has the sequence CATSRDNQGTDTQYF. The bases read TGTGCCACCAGCAGGGACAACCAGGGGACAGATACGCAGTATTTT.